This passage covers 28 T cell receptor beta chains from one sample sequenced in a study of blood T cell repertoires in COVID-19. Assay used: immunoSEQ multiplex PCR; TCRdb lists only in-frame clones, some missing. The sample lists about 220,000 clones, more than 75% occurring once. Material for sequencing was peripheral blood. The receptor set was obtained from a man aged 50 or older who had recovered from COVID-19.

This clone was counted between two and nine times. Additional DNA sequences in this sample encode the identical CDR3. The chain has TRBV30 and TRBJ2-7; TRBD2 aligns across 12 bases. Unmatched junction bases numbered 0, after V lost 0 bases and J lost 3 bases. The CDR3 consists of 14 residues. Germline V gene lookup returns CDR1 GTSNPN and CDR2 SVGIG (reference sequence). In DNA form, the CDR3 reads TGTGCCTGGAGTGTGGGACTAGCGGGCTACGAGCAGTACTTC. This sequence encodes CAWSVGLAGYEQYF. Looking up the rest from reference TRBV30 and TRBJ2-7 gives the full variable domain: SQTIHQWPATLVQPVGSPLSLECTVEGTSNPNLYWYRQAAGRGLQLLFYSVGIGQISSEVPQNLSASRPQDRQFILSSKKLLLSDSGFYLCAWSVGLAGYEQYFGPGTRLTVT.

The chain recombines TRBV12-2 with TRBJ1-5; the DNA was not compared with TRBD1, the D call given in the table. TRBV12-2 is assigned pseudogene status. This CDR3 comprises 18 residues. The CDR3 DNA is TGTGCAAGTCGCTTAGGTCGAGTTAGCAGGGCCGTTAATCAGCCCCAGCATTTT. Encoded protein: CASRLGRVSRAVNQPQHF.

The count of this clone is one. V is TRBV21-1 and J is TRBJ2-7; the D call TRBD2 from the table was never checked on the DNA. TRBV21-1 counts as a pseudogene. The CDR3 covers 13 residues. CDR3 amino acids: CASSNYGVREQYF. CDR3 DNA sequence: TGTGCCAGCAGCAACTATGGAGTGCGGGAGCAGTACTTC.

The V call is TRBV5-1, the J call TRBJ2-1; unclear D gene. The CDR3 runs 11 residues. Germline V gives CDR1 SGHRS, CDR2 YFSETQ. V was cut by 7 bases and J by 6 bases, with 8 bases left in between. CDR3 bases: TGCGCCAGCGAGACGGGCAATGAGCAGTTCTTC. It is translated as CASETGNEQFF.

The rearrangement links TRBV5-8 to TRBJ2-7, with TRBD1 as a possible D gene (5 bases). This CDR3 contains 13 residues. The V end lost 4 bases, the J end lost 2 bases, and 10 bases lay between the germline ends. Germline loops: CDR1 SGHTS, CDR2 YDEGEE. The CDR3 is CASSGKQAYEQYF. The CDR3 nucleotides are TGTGCCAGCAGCGGGAAACAGGCCTACGAGCAGTACTTC.

The chain carries TRBV2 and TRBJ2-7; 8 bases match TRBD1. This CDR3 contains 12 residues. CDR1 and CDR2 from the germline V gene are SNHLY and FYNNEI. Trimming cost V 6 bases and J 2 bases; bases outside gene matches: 0. In DNA, the CDR3 is TGTGCCAGCAGACAGGGGGCCTACGAGCAGTACTTC. This encodes CASRQGAYEQYF.

In its sample, this clone was seen a few times. This chain links TRBV9 with TRBJ2-2, with D hard to call. This CDR3 comprises 14 residues. Germline V gene sequence: CDR1 SGDLS, CDR2 YYNGEE. V lost 4 bases, J lost 2 bases, and 9 bases lay in between. CDR3 nucleotide sequence: TGTGCCAGCAGCACCCCACTTAACACCGGGGAGCTGTTTTTT. It encodes CASSTPLNTGELFF.

The CDR3 region has the DNA TGTGCCAGCAGCTTACAACAGGGGGCTAATCAGCCCCAGCATTTT. It is translated as CASSLQQGANQPQHF. The chain links TRBV7-2 to TRBJ1-5; the match to TRBD1 covers 9 bases. The V segment lost 2 bases and the J segment 4 bases; nucleotides outside the gene matches: 3. The CDR3 totals 15 residues. Germline lookup yields CDR1 SGHTA and CDR2 FQGNSA.

The count of this clone is one. The chain joins TRBV7-6 to TRBJ2-5; 7 bases are a match to TRBD1. CDR1 and CDR2 (germline): SGHVS, FNYEAQ. This CDR3 is 13 amino acids long. V shed 7 bases and J 6 bases; nucleotides not matched to a gene: 8. Here the CDR3 reads CASTFDRVKTQYF. The CDR3 DNA is TGTGCCAGCACGTTTGACAGGGTAAAGACCCAGTACTTC.

V is TRBV6-5 and J is TRBJ1-1; D is perhaps TRBD1 (5 bases). V was shortened by 1 base and J by 1 base, with 13 bases between the two germline ends. The CDR3 is 16 residues long. Per germline, CDR1 MNHEY and CDR2 SVGAGI. The CDR3 DNA is TGTGCCAGCAGTTACTTCGCGGGGCCGGGGAACACTGAAGCTTTCTTT. Amino acids: CASSYFAGPGNTEAFF.

CDR3 sequence: CSVSPGLAIYNEQFF. Written as DNA, the CDR3 is TGCAGCGTGTCCCCGGGACTAGCGATCTACAATGAGCAGTTCTTC. The V call is TRBV29-1, the J call TRBJ2-1; 10 positions agree with TRBD2. The CDR3 consists of 15 residues. Germline CDR1 reads SQVTM; CDR2 reads ANQGSEA. J was trimmed by 3 bases and V by 6 bases; bases with no gene match: 8.

The chain couples TRBV6-9 to TRBJ1-5; TRBD1 is a possible D gene (6 bases). V shed 6 bases and J shed 6 bases, with 27 bases lying between them. This CDR3 has 18 residues. Germline lookup yields CDR1 MNHGY and CDR2 SVAAGI. Written as DNA, the CDR3 is TGTGCCAGCAGCCAGGACCGGACAGAGACGAACGCGGGTCAGCCCCAGCATTTT. Translation: CASSQDRTETNAGQPQHF.

The CDR3 DNA sequence: TGTGCCACCAGTGATTCCGGACTCCTGAGGCACGAGCAGTACTTC. This encodes CATSDSGLLRHEQYF. The rearrangement joins TRBV24-1 to TRBJ2-7; D possibly corresponds to TRBD2 (5 bases). V lost 2 bases to trimming and J lost 5 bases, with 15 bases between them. The CDR3 covers 15 residues. Germline values: CDR1 KGHDR, CDR2 SFDVKD.

The chain is built from TRBV30 and TRBJ2-3; the D is unclear. Germline V gene data show CDR1 as GTSNPN and CDR2 as SVGIG (reference sequence). This CDR3 spans 13 amino acids. V was pared by 3 bases and J by 2 bases, with 9 bases between. CDR3 sequence reads: CAWSLQYTDTQYF. The CDR3 bases are TGTGCCTGGAGCCTACAGTACACAGATACGCAGTATTTT. Drawing the rest from reference TRBV30 and TRBJ2-3, the complete variable domain is SQTIHQWPATLVQPVGSPLSLECTVEGTSNPNLYWYRQAAGRGLQLLFYSVGIGQISSEVPQNLSASRPQDRQFILSSKKLLLSDSGFYLCAWSLQYTDTQYFGPGTRLTVL.

The chain uses TRBV11-2 and TRBJ1-2, with 7 bases aligning to TRBD1. The trim removed 2 bases at V and 7 bases at J, leaving 4 bases unmatched. CDR1 and CDR2 (germline): SGHAT, FQNNGV. This CDR3 has 13 amino acids. The CDR3 nucleotides read TGTGCCAGCAGCTTATATACAGGGGCTGGCTACACCTTC. It yields the protein CASSLYTGAGYTF.

V and J are TRBV12-3 or TRBV12-4 and TRBJ2-1; D is possibly TRBD2 (5 bases). The CDR3 sequence is 12 residues long. V was pared by 6 bases and J by 9 bases, with 12 bases between. The DNA for the CDR3 is TGTGCCAGCAGGGCGGACTTGCCTGAGCAGTTCTTC. This translates into CASRADLPEQFF.

The rearrangement uses TRBV7-2 and TRBJ1-4; 9 bases are shared with TRBD1. The V gene end was trimmed by 5 bases and the J gene end by 4 bases; junction bases not matched to a gene: 5. Germline lookup yields CDR1 SGHTA and CDR2 FQGNSA. CDR3 size: 15 residues. CDR3 in DNA: TGTGCCAGCAGCCCCGGGACAGGGTATAATGAAAAACTGTTTTTT. Encoded protein: CASSPGTGYNEKLFF. The full variable domain, completed using reference TRBV7-2 and TRBJ1-4, is GAGVSQSPSNKVTEKGKDVELRCDPISGHTALYWYRQSLGQGLEFLIYFQGNSAPDKSGLPSDRFSAERTGGSVSTLTIQRTQQEDSAVYLCASSPGTGYNEKLFFGSGTQLSVL.

The rearrangement uses TRBV6-5 and TRBJ2-1, with 11 bases identical to TRBD2. The CDR3 is 16 residues long. The germline V gene has CDR1 MNHEY and CDR2 SVGAGI. Unmatched junction bases numbered 6, after V lost 0 bases and J lost 8 bases. CDR3: CASSYSVAGGVDEQFF. For the CDR3, the DNA is TGTGCCAGCAGTTACTCCGTAGCGGGAGGGGTTGATGAGCAGTTCTTC.

The chain uses TRBV10-1 and TRBJ2-1; D uncertain. V lost 2 bases and J lost 0, with 11 bases in between. The CDR3 is 16 residues long. The germline V gene has CDR1 WNHNN and CDR2 SYGVQD (reference sequence). The CDR3 loop reads CASSEDPGLSYNEQFF. CDR3 in DNA: TGCGCCAGCAGTGAGGACCCAGGCCTCTCCTACAATGAGCAGTTCTTC.

The chain combines TRBV5-1 with TRBJ1-1; 10 bases align to TRBD1. The CDR3 covers 17 residues. Germline trimming cut 4 bases from V and 1 base from J; bases unmatched to any gene: 10. Germline CDR1 and CDR2: SGHRS and YFSETQ. In nucleotides, the CDR3 is TGCGCCAGCAGCCCAGACAGGGGGCTTTTTGGGAACACTGAAGCTTTCTTT. Translated, it gives CASSPDRGLFGNTEAFF.

The V call is TRBV6-6, the J call TRBJ1-5; possible D gene TRBD1, 5 bases. CDR3 length equals 15 residues. Germline-derived CDR1 and CDR2 are MNHNY and SVGAGI (reference sequence). Between the trimmed V and J ends, which lost 3 bases and 1 base, there was a span of 10 bases. The CDR3 region is CASSYVQGSNQPQHF. In DNA, the CDR3 is TGTGCCAGCAGTTATGTTCAGGGAAGCAATCAGCCCCAGCATTTT.

For this clone: Other nucleotide sequences from this sample produce the same CDR3. The J gene is TRBJ2-7, the V gene TRBV18, with TRBD1 as a possible D gene (5 bases). V was pared by 2 bases and J by 1 base, with 9 bases between. The CDR3 is 14 residues long. The V gene's germline CDR1 is KGHSH and CDR2 LQKENI. CDR3 bases: TGTGCCAGCTCACCAAGGCAGGGTTCCTACGAGCAGTACTTC. Its translation: CASSPRQGSYEQYF.

J is TRBJ2-7 and V is TRBV11-2; 13 bases map to TRBD2. With 0 bases clipped from V and 0 bases from J, the junction kept 11 bases outside the gene matches. Germline CDR1 is SGHAT and CDR2 is FQNNGV. The CDR3 is made up of 20 amino acids. The CDR3 DNA reads as TGTGCCAGCAGCTTAGAACTAGCGGGAGGGATTTCTTTTCCCTCCTACGAGCAGTACTTC. As protein: CASSLELAGGISFPSYEQYF.

The chain recombines TRBV7-9 with TRBJ1-2, with D perhaps matching TRBD1 (6 bases). The CDR3 is 15 amino acids. V lost 5 bases and J 1 base, leaving 14 bases between the germline ends. Germline V gives CDR1 SEHNR, CDR2 FQNEAQ (reference sequence). CDR3 coding DNA: TGTGCCAGCAGCCCTTTGAAAGGGGGTAACTATGGCTACACCTTC. It translates to CASSPLKGGNYGYTF.

V and J are TRBV5-1 and TRBJ2-7; a weak D match, TRBD1 (7 bases). The germline V gene has CDR1 SGHRS and CDR2 YFSETQ. Trimming stripped 4 bases from V and 4 bases from J, with 12 bases between. The CDR3 totals 13 residues. CDR3 residues: CASSAEGAYEQYF. The CDR3 bases are TGCGCCAGCAGCGCGGAGGGGGCTTACGAGCAGTACTTC.

V gene TRBV6-6 combines with J gene TRBJ1-2; TRBD1 aligns across 9 bases. Germline CDR1 is MNHNY and CDR2 is SVGAGI (reference sequence). The CDR3 consists of 15 residues. After removal of 2 bases from V and 2 bases from J, the junction contained 3 bases not matched to a gene. CDR3 region: CASSYTTGGNYGYTF. Here the CDR3 DNA reads TGTGCCAGCAGTTACACTACAGGGGGCAACTATGGCTACACCTTC.

The chain recombines TRBV2 with TRBJ1-2, with D perhaps TRBD1 (5 bases). Germline CDR1 SNHLY, CDR2 FYNNEI. The CDR3 has 15 amino acids. Trimming cost V 4 bases and J 8 bases, with 20 bases left between them. The CDR3 sequence: CASSGEGRWLGGYTF. The CDR3 region has the DNA TGTGCCAGCAGTGGGGAGGGGCGATGGCTCGGCGGCTACACCTTC. The whole variable domain, remainder taken from reference TRBV2 and TRBJ1-2, is EPEVTQTPSHQVTQMGQEVILRCVPISNHLYFYWYRQILGQKVEFLVSFYNNEISEKSEIFDDQFSVERPDGSNFTLKIRSTKLEDSAMYFCASSGEGRWLGGYTFGSGTRLTVV.

There are a few counts of this clone. V usage is TRBV7-2 and J usage is TRBJ1-6; no firm D call. The ends were cut back, 3 bases at V and 0 bases at J, with 12 bases in the middle. Per germline, CDR1 SGHTA and CDR2 FQGNSA. The CDR3 extends over 17 amino acids. The CDR3 DNA is TGTGCCAGCAGCTTGGAGAGGCCAAGCTCCTATAATTCACCCCTCCACTTT. It codes for CASSLERPSSYNSPLHF.